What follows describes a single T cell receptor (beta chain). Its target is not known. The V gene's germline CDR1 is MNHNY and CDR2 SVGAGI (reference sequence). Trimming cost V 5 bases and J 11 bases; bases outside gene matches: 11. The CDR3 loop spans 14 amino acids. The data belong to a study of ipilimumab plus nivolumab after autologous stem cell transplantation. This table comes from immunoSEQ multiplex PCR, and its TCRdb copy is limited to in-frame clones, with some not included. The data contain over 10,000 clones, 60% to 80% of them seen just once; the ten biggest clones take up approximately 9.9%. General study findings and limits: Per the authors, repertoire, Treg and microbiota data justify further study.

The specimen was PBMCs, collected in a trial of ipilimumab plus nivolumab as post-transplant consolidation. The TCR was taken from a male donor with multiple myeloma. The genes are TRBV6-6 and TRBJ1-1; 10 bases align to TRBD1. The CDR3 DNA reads TGTGCCAGCAGTCACCGGGACAGGGGCGAAGTGGCTTTCTTT. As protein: CASSHRDRGEVAFF.